This T cell receptor beta chain was profiled in a study of blood T cell repertoires in COVID-19. For the study at large: Both acute and convalescent COVID-19 samples were obtained from the United States, Italy and Spain. PBMCs, B-cell-depleted T cells, or T cells were the source of the cDNA or gDNA that made up the material.

With V trimmed by 0 bases and J by 3 bases, 6 bases remained unmatched. CDR3 size: 16 residues. Germline CDR1 LNHDA, CDR2 SQIVND (reference sequence). The authors' processing: Counts of nucleated cells, estimated from reference gene primer amplification, were obtained. Profiling relied on immunoSEQ multiplex PCR, and the TCRdb table lists in-frame clones only, not all of them. V, J and clone size reflect that table, while D and trimming were determined from the DNA. The sample holds about 45,000 clones, approximately 85% seen once. Sequencing was performed on peripheral blood. The chain links TRBV19 to TRBJ1-2; the match to TRBD1 covers 8 bases. This sequence originates from a woman older than 75 with acute or convalescent COVID-19. The DNA of the CDR3 is TGTGCCAGTAGTATAGAGCGGACAGGGTTCGACTATGGCTACACCTTC. The encoded protein is CASSIERTGFDYGYTF.